This is a list of T cell receptor beta chains from one sample in a study of human T cells and chemical hapten exposure. TCRdb used MiXCR to reprocess the RACE reads, holding one entry per CDR3 protein. The sample includes around 340,000 distinct CDR3 sequences, around 7% seen only once; the top ten take roughly 8%. The sample consisted of whole blood, taken in connection with sensitization to the hapten diphenylcyclopropenone (DPC). The receptors were gathered from a woman younger than 30 with alopecia areata. Some clones in this sample may be carry-over from other donors' samples. Both conserved end residues are part of each CDR3. A D gene is named only where the DNA matches it firmly. Rows may omit the clone size; those that give it use once, few, many or a size class.

D | size | J | V | DNA | CDR3
. | few | TRBJ1-2 | TRBV7-2 | TGTGCCAGCAGCTTATACCGTTACTATGGCTACACCTTC | CASSLYRYYGYTF
. | many | TRBJ2-1 | TRBV7-2 | TGTGCCAGCAGCTCGGGGGGCAGGGAATCCTACAATGAGCAGTTCTTC | CASSSGGRESYNEQFF
. | . | TRBJ1-6 | TRBV6-1 | TGTGCCAGCAGTGAAAGACGGACAGAGAATAATTCACCCCTCCACTTT | CASSERRTENNSPLHF
. | . | TRBJ2-2 | TRBV25-1 | TGTGCCAGCAGTGAAACCGGGAGGGGGCGGAACACCGGGGAGCTGTTTTTT | CASSETGRGRNTGELFF
. | few | TRBJ2-3 | TRBV7-2 | TGTGCCAGCAGCTTCCCTCCGAGTCAGCCCACAGATACGCAGTATTTT | CASSFPPSQPTDTQYF
. | many | TRBJ1-2 | TRBV6-5 | TGTGCCAGCAGTTACTCCGGGGCCGGGGGCTATGGCTACACCTTC | CASSYSGAGGYGYTF
. | many | TRBJ1-1 | TRBV6-5 | TGTGCCAGCAGTTATATTCAGGGTAAGAGTGAAGCTTTCTTT | CASSYIQGKSEAFF
TRBD2 | many | TRBJ2-3 | TRBV6-5 | TGTGCCAGCAGTTCTGAGCGGGGGGGCACGGATACGCAGTATTTT | CASSSERGGTDTQYF
. | . | TRBJ1-2 | TRBV2 | TGTGCCAGCAGCAACGCCAGAGGCAGCCCCTATGGCTACACCTTC | CASSNARGSPYGYTF
TRBD1 | few | TRBJ1-5 | TRBV20-1 | TGCAGTGCTAGAGGTCTCACAGGGGATCAGCCCCAGCATTTT | CSARGLTGDQPQHF
TRBD2 | . | TRBJ2-7 | TRBV4-1 | TGCGCCAGCAGCCCCTCACGCGGGGGGGTATACGAGCAGTACTTC | CASSPSRGGVYEQYF
TRBD1 | . | TRBJ1-1 | TRBV12-3/TRBV12-4 | TGTGCCAGCAGTTTTGGACAGGGGCGAGGAGAAGCTTTCTTT | CASSFGQGRGEAFF
. | . | TRBJ1-2 | TRBV5-5 | TGTGCCAGCAGCTTTAATCCCCTGATGGCTGATGGCTACACCTTC | CASSFNPLMADGYTF
. | once | TRBJ2-2 | TRBV27 | TGTGCCAGCAGAAGTGGAGGTTACACCGGGGAGCTGTTTTTT | CASRSGGYTGELFF
. | many | TRBJ2-4 | TRBV10-3 | TGTGCCATCAGGGAGTCTCTGGTAGGGATTCAGTACTTC | CAIRESLVGIQYF
. | many | TRBJ1-1 | TRBV5-1 | TGCGCCAGCAGCTTGGGCGGGGTAGGTGGCACTGAAGCTTTCTTT | CASSLGGVGGTEAFF
TRBD1 | . | TRBJ1-2 | TRBV20-1 | TGCAGTGCAACAGGGGAAACTAACTATGGCTACACCTTC | CSATGETNYGYTF
. | few | TRBJ2-2 | TRBV3-1 | TGTGCCAGCAGCCTACCAGGGCTCGGTCCTTCCACCGGGGAGCTGTTTTTT | CASSLPGLGPSTGELFF
. | many | TRBJ2-3 | TRBV7-9 | TGTGCCAGCAGCTTCCCCACTGGCAGGAGCACAGATACGCAGTATTTT | CASSFPTGRSTDTQYF
. | few | TRBJ1-1 | TRBV7-2 | TGTGCCAGCAGCAAAGCAACTGAAGCTTTCTTT | CASSKATEAFF
. | few | TRBJ2-5 | TRBV9 | TGTGCCAGCAGCGTAATTGGAGGGTCAGAGACCCAGTACTTC | CASSVIGGSETQYF
. | many | TRBJ1-1 | TRBV3-1 | TGTGCCAGCAGCCAATTCAGGGACACTGAAGCTTTCTTT | CASSQFRDTEAFF
. | few | TRBJ1-2 | TRBV13 | TGTGCCAGCAGGCACTCCAGGTCTAGCTATGGCTACACCTTC | CASRHSRSSYGYTF
. | . | TRBJ2-5 | TRBV7-2 | TGTGCCAGCAGCCCCCAGTCAGGGACAGAGACCCAGTACTTC | CASSPQSGTETQYF
TRBD2 | . | TRBJ2-5 | TRBV2 | TGTGCCAGCAGCGCCGGGACTAGGCAAGAGACCCAGTACTTC | CASSAGTRQETQYF